These 7 T cell receptor beta chains were sequenced from one sample in a study of early T cells in non-severe SARS-CoV-2 infection. TCRdb independently ran MiXCR on the 5' RACE reads; one entry per CDR3 protein. The sample includes approximately 64,000 distinct CDR3 sequences, around 4.7% of them seen just once. The sequenced material came from whole blood. The receptors here all came from an adult who was a healthcare worker with PCR-confirmed SARS-CoV-2 infection or an uninfected control (not recorded which).

This clonotype came up many times. The chain employs TRBV12-3 or TRBV12-4 and TRBJ1-4; 9 positions match TRBD1. After removal of 6 bases from V and 3 bases from J, the junction contained 5 bases not matched to a gene. The CDR3 is 15 amino acids. CDR3 sequence (DNA): TGTGCCAGCAGCAGAGGACAGGGGTCTAATGAAAAACTGTTTTTT. It specifies CASSRGQGSNEKLFF.

The rearrangement links TRBV5-4 to TRBJ2-3, with TRBD2 matching over 9 bases. CDR1 is SGHNT, CDR2 YYREEE, per germline (reference sequence). J was trimmed by 7 bases and V by 9 bases; bases with no gene match: 12. The CDR3 extends over 14 amino acids. CDR3 in amino acids: CATLGGRAENTQYF. In DNA, the CDR3 is TGTGCCACCCTTGGCGGGAGGGCCGAGAATACGCAGTATTTT.

V and J are TRBV29-1 and TRBJ2-5; D might be TRBD2 (6 bases). Trimming removed 6 bases from V and 2 bases from J, with 13 bases in between. Germline V gene data show CDR1 as SQVTM and CDR2 as ANQGSEA. CDR3 size: 13 residues. This CDR3 reads CSVVLAPQETQYF. The CDR3 coding sequence is TGCAGCGTCGTTCTAGCGCCACAAGAGACCCAGTACTTC.

Many counts were recorded for this clonotype. This chain connects TRBV15 to TRBJ1-3, with D hard to call. CDR1 LNHNV and CDR2 YYDKDF come from the germline V gene (reference sequence). Trimming left V 1 base short and J 0 bases short, with 10 bases between. CDR3 size: 16 residues. In DNA, the CDR3 is TGTGCCACCAGCAGAGCCTCGGAAGGCTCTGGAAACACCATATATTTT. Its protein is CATSRASEGSGNTIYF.

With regard to this clonotype: One junction end does not reproduce the germline sequence, and a read error may be involved. The V call is TRBV5-6, the J call TRBJ2-7; the D is unclear. CDR3 length: 12 amino acids. Per the germline V gene, CDR1 is SGHDT and CDR2 is YYEEEE. CDR3 in amino acids: CVSSLFGNEQYF. For the CDR3, the DNA is TGTGTCAGCAGCTTGTTTGGAAACGAGCAGTACTTC. The full variable domain, rest sourced from reference TRBV5-6 and TRBJ2-7, is DAGVTQSPTHLIKTRGQQVTLRCSPKSGHDTVSWYQQALGQGPQFIFQYYEEEERQRGNFPDRFSGHQFPNYSSELNVNALLLGDSALYLCVSSLFGNEQYFGPGTRLTVT.

This clonotype came up many times. The chain couples TRBV7-2 to TRBJ1-1; D is unclear. This CDR3 has 13 residues. Trimming stripped 5 bases from V and 1 base from J, with 8 bases between. Germline-derived CDR1 and CDR2 are SGHTA and FQGNSA. CDR3: CASSVQGNTEAFF. As DNA, the CDR3 is TGTGCCAGCAGCGTGCAAGGGAACACTGAAGCTTTCTTT.

The CDR3 coding sequence is TGTGCCTGGACAGGGGAAAACACCGGGGAGCTGTTTTTT. Its translation: CAWTGENTGELFF. This rearrangement joins TRBV30 to TRBJ2-2; a possible D gene is TRBD1 (6 bases). V dropped 4 bases and J dropped 2 bases, with 8 bases sitting between them. This CDR3 has 13 amino acids. Germline CDR1 GTSNPN, CDR2 SVGIG (reference sequence).